These 17 T cell receptor beta chains share one sample of origin, sequenced in a study of blood T cell repertoires in COVID-19. Here immunoSEQ multiplex PCR was the method, and the copy in TCRdb shows in-frame clones only, minus some. The data hold about 270,000 clones, with more than 80% observed a single time. The sample taken for sequencing was PBMCs or T cells enriched from blood (not recorded which). These TCRs come from a woman aged 18 to 35 who had recovered from COVID-19.

This chain joins TRBV7-9 and TRBJ2-7; D is uncertain. The CDR3 spans 11 residues. With 5 bases removed from V and 5 bases from J, the gap between germline ends came to 7 bases. Germline CDR1 is SEHNR and CDR2 is FQNEAQ (reference sequence). CDR3 nucleotide sequence: TGTGCCAGCAGCCCCAGCGACGAGCAGTACTTC. Protein: CASSPSDEQYF.

The genes are TRBV5-1 and TRBJ2-3; 7 nucleotides agree with TRBD2. The CDR3 consists of 17 residues. Looked up from germline, CDR1 is SGHRS and CDR2 is YFSETQ. Unmatched junction bases numbered 16, after V lost 4 bases and J lost 5 bases. CDR3 sequence: CASSPERFGGGIDTQYF. The CDR3 bases are TGCGCCAGCAGCCCGGAACGCTTTGGCGGGGGAATAGATACGCAGTATTTT.

This chain joins TRBV5-1 and TRBJ2-3; D may be TRBD2 (6 bases). The length of the CDR3 is 16 residues. Germline V CDR1 and CDR2: SGHRS, YFSETQ. Trimming cost V 4 bases and J 0 bases, with 15 bases left between them. In DNA form, the CDR3 reads TGCGCCAGCAGCGACGCCCCCGGGACTAGCACAGATACGCAGTATTTT. It is translated as CASSDAPGTSTDTQYF.

The genes are TRBV14 and TRBJ1-1; 9 positions agree with TRBD1. V gave up 4 bases and J gave up 2 bases; unmatched junction bases: 11. The CDR3 spans 17 residues. Germline V gene data show CDR1 as SGHDN and CDR2 as FVKESK. The CDR3 loop reads CASSRGLGTGTNTEAFF. The DNA for the CDR3 is TGTGCCAGCAGCCGAGGCCTAGGGACAGGGACTAACACTGAAGCTTTCTTT. The full variable domain, completed using reference TRBV14 and TRBJ1-1, is EAGVTQFPSHSVIEKGQTVTLRCDPISGHDNLYWYRRVMGKEIKFLLHFVKESKQDESGMPNNRFLAERTGGTYSTLKVQPAELEDSGVYFCASSRGLGTGTNTEAFFGQGTRLTVV.

This chain links TRBV27 with TRBJ2-3; 8 bases are shared with TRBD1. V lost 5 bases to trimming and J lost 2 bases; unmatched junction nucleotides: 9. Per the germline V gene, CDR1 is MNHEY and CDR2 is SMNVEV (reference sequence). The length of the CDR3 is 16 residues. CDR3 nucleotides: TGTGCCAGCAGTCCTAGACAGGGGTTGGACACAGATACGCAGTATTTT. Translating it yields CASSPRQGLDTDTQYF.

This chain joins TRBV27 and TRBJ2-3; D unresolved. Germline assignment: CDR1 MNHEY and CDR2 SMNVEV (reference sequence). The CDR3 is 11 residues long. Trimming took 6 bases from V and 4 from J, leaving 5 bases between them. The CDR3 spells CASRGSDTQYF. DNA for the CDR3: TGTGCCAGCAGGGGCTCAGATACGCAGTATTTT.

This clone occurred a few times. This chain uses TRBV7-9 with TRBJ1-2; tentatively, D is TRBD1 (5 bases). The CDR3 has 15 residues. Germline-derived CDR1 and CDR2 are SEHNR and FQNEAQ (reference sequence). The germline V and J ends were trimmed by 5 bases and 7 bases, with 20 bases remaining between them. CDR3 sequence reads: CASSPTVLWVFGYTF. The DNA for the CDR3 is TGTGCCAGCAGCCCGACAGTATTATGGGTATTTGGCTACACCTTC.

A remark on this clone: The same CDR3 is also encoded by other DNA sequences in this sample. The chain uses TRBV9 and TRBJ1-4; D uncertain. Germline V gene data show CDR1 as SGDLS and CDR2 as YYNGEE. Trimming removed 0 bases from V and 8 bases from J, with 8 bases in between. The CDR3 consists of 13 residues. In nucleotides, the CDR3 is TGTGCCAGCAGCGTAGGAGGGAACGAAAAACTGTTTTTT. Protein sequence: CASSVGGNEKLFF.

The V and J genes are TRBV28 and TRBJ2-7, with TRBD1 matching over 7 bases. This CDR3 spans 14 amino acids. V lost 9 bases to trimming and J lost 4 bases; unmatched junction nucleotides: 12. Germline V gives CDR1 MDHEN, CDR2 SYDVKM. CDR3 residues: CASLNRQGSYEQYF. The CDR3 DNA reads as TGTGCCAGTCTAAACCGACAGGGTAGTTACGAGCAGTACTTC.

DNA for the CDR3: TGTGCCAGCAGCTTGGGGGGACTAGCGGGGAACAATGAGCAGTTCTTC. It yields the protein CASSLGGLAGNNEQFF. The J gene is TRBJ2-1, the V gene TRBV5-4; TRBD2 matches at 13 bases. Trimming at V came to 0 bases and at J to 5 bases, leaving 2 bases not matched to a gene. The germline CDR1 and CDR2 sequences are SGHNT and YYREEE (reference sequence). The CDR3 covers 16 residues. The entire variable domain, with the rest obtained from reference TRBV5-4 and TRBJ2-1, is as follows: ETGVTQSPTHLIKTRGQQVTLRCSSQSGHNTVSWYQQALGQGPQFIFQYYREEENGRGNFPPRFSGLQFPNYSSELNVNALELDDSALYLCASSLGGLAGNNEQFFGPGTRLTVL.

The rearrangement links TRBV19 to TRBJ1-5; D is perhaps TRBD1 (5 bases). This CDR3 has 15 amino acids. Germline CDR1 LNHDA, CDR2 SQIVND (reference sequence). V was shortened by 5 bases and J by 7 bases, with 18 bases between the two germline ends. CDR3 loop: CASSPLTGGIQPQHF. The DNA of the CDR3 is TGTGCCAGTAGTCCACTGACCGGGGGGATACAGCCCCAGCATTTT.

V gene TRBV5-1 combines with J gene TRBJ1-5, with D unresolved. This CDR3 contains 16 residues. V gave up 0 bases and J gave up 3 bases, with 13 bases separating them. Germline-derived CDR1 and CDR2 are SGHRS and YFSETQ. CDR3 loop: CASSLEGSGNNQPQHF. CDR3 bases: TGCGCCAGCAGCTTGGAAGGCTCGGGAAACAATCAGCCCCAGCATTTT.

The V call is TRBV2, the J call TRBJ2-5; 10 bases are shared with TRBD2. CDR1 and CDR2 (germline): SNHLY, FYNNEI. V lost 2 bases to trimming and J lost 2 bases; unmatched junction nucleotides: 2. The CDR3 runs 15 residues. The CDR3 spells CASSELAGDQETQYF. DNA for the CDR3: TGTGCCAGCAGTGAACTAGCGGGGGATCAAGAGACCCAGTACTTC.

The chain recombines TRBV7-6 with TRBJ2-5; 8 nucleotides match TRBD2. The CDR3 sequence is 16 residues long. With 1 base clipped from V and 0 bases from J, the junction kept 4 bases outside the gene matches. Germline V lookup: CDR1 SGHVS, CDR2 FNYEAQ. The CDR3 nucleotides are TGTGCCAGCAGCTTAGGTCAGCGGGGGTACCAAGAGACCCAGTACTTC. Its protein is CASSLGQRGYQETQYF. The whole variable domain, remainder taken from reference TRBV7-6 and TRBJ2-5, is GAGVSQSPRYKVTKRGQDVALRCDPISGHVSLYWYRQALGQGPEFLTYFNYEAQQDKSGLPNDRFSAERPEGSISTLTIQRTEQRDSAMYRCASSLGQRGYQETQYFGPGTRLLVL.

The chain recombines TRBV24-1 with TRBJ1-5; D perhaps matches TRBD1 (6 bases). V was trimmed by 7 bases and J by 7 bases, leaving 13 bases between them. The CDR3 covers 13 residues. The germline CDR1 and CDR2 sequences are KGHDR and SFDVKD. CDR3 residues: CATSQDSKQPQHF. In DNA, the CDR3 is TGTGCCACCAGCCAGGACAGTAAACAGCCCCAGCATTTT.

The gene calls are TRBV19 and TRBJ1-2, with D uncertain. Germline assignment: CDR1 LNHDA and CDR2 SQIVND (reference sequence). The CDR3 length is 14 residues. V was cut by 2 bases and J by 1 base, with 8 bases left in between. CDR3 bases: TGTGCCAGTAGTATAAACAACAATAACTATGGCTACACCTTC. Translating it yields CASSINNNNYGYTF. The full variable domain, completed using reference TRBV19 and TRBJ1-2, is DGGITQSPKYLFRKEGQNVTLSCEQNLNHDAMYWYRQDPGQGLRLIYYSQIVNDFQKGDIAEGYSVSREKKESFPLTVTSAQKNPTAFYLCASSINNNNYGYTFGSGTRLTVV.

The chain couples TRBV11-2 to TRBJ2-5; 11 bases match TRBD2. Germline-derived CDR1 and CDR2 are SGHAT and FQNNGV. V gave up 2 bases and J gave up 4 bases; unmatched junction bases: 3. The CDR3 consists of 15 residues. In nucleotides, the CDR3 is TGTGCCAGCAGCTTAAAACTAGCGGGGGCAGAGACCCAGTACTTC. It encodes CASSLKLAGAETQYF.